A selection of T cell receptor beta chains follows, all from one sample in a study of cytomegalovirus exposure and HLA in healthy donors. Data came from immunoSEQ multiplex PCR; TCRdb stores just in-frame clones and leaves some out. The sample carries 150,000 to 200,000 clones, approximately 85% recorded once. Source material: PBMCs. The source of these receptors is a man between 18 and 29 years old in good health and CMV-seropositive. The CDR3 runs from the conserved cysteine through the conserved F or W. The order of the fields is J gene, D gene, clone size, V gene, CDR3 DNA, CDR3 protein. The D gene is left open where the match is weak. For some rows the clone size is stated as once, few or many, or as a class when expanded; others skip it.

>TRBJ2-1|TRBD2|NA|TRBV9
TGTGCCAGCAGCCCGGGGGGGCCAAATGAGCAGTTCTTC
CASSPGGPNEQFF
>TRBJ2-7|NA|NA|TRBV7-2
TGTGCCAGCAGCTCGGCCACAGGGAGGGTGGCCTACGAGCAGTACTTC
CASSSATGRVAYEQYF
>TRBJ2-5|TRBD2|NA|TRBV23-1
TGCGCCAGCAGTCAATCGGCGGGGGGGGAGACCCAGTACTTC
CASSQSAGGETQYF
>TRBJ1-4|NA|NA|TRBV6-6
TGTGCCAGCAACGACTGGAATAATGAAAAACTGTTTTTT
CASNDWNNEKLFF
>TRBJ2-5|TRBD2|once|TRBV30
TGTGCCTGTTTACTAGCGGGGCAAGAGACCCAGTACTTC
CACLLAGQETQYF
>TRBJ2-7|TRBD2|NA|TRBV9
TGTGCCAGCAGCGTTACTAGCGGGGGGTCCTACGAGCAGTACTTC
CASSVTSGGSYEQYF
>TRBJ2-4|NA|NA|TRBV11-2
NA
CASSDRVGGGTWYF
>TRBJ2-5|NA|NA|TRBV6-1
TGTGCCAGCAACCCCGGAGCACGGGAGACCCAGTACTTC
CASNPGARETQYF
>TRBJ2-1|NA|NA|TRBV12-5
TGTGCTAGTGGCCCACCAAACCCAGGGGACCGTTACAATGAGCAGTTCTTC
CASGPPNPGDRYNEQFF
>TRBJ2-1|NA|NA|TRBV29-1
TGCAGCGCCGTGGGCAGGAGGGGGGGGAGCTCCTACAATGAGCAGTTCTTC
CSAVGRRGGSSYNEQFF
>TRBJ2-7|TRBD1|NA|TRBV7-9
TGTGCCAGCAGTCGCACGACAGGGGCTAACGAGCAGTACTTC
CASSRTTGANEQYF
>TRBJ2-5|NA|NA|TRBV25-1
TGTGCCAGCAGTGACGACAGGACACAAGAGACCCAGTACTTC
CASSDDRTQETQYF
>TRBJ1-6|NA|NA|TRBV7-6
TGTGCCAGCAGCACCCGACAGAATTCACCCCTCCACTTT
CASSTRQNSPLHF
>TRBJ1-1|NA|few|TRBV2
TGTGCCAGCAGTGCCTGGGGAGGGAACACTGAAGCTTTCTTT
CASSAWGGNTEAFF
>TRBJ2-5|TRBD2|NA|TRBV9
TGTGCCAGCAGCGTAGAGGGGCTAGCGGGGCTCCGGGGAGAGACCCAGTACTTC
CASSVEGLAGLRGETQYF